The T cell receptor beta chain under discussion was sequenced for a study of radiation and T cells in renal cell carcinoma. Using immunoSEQ multiplex PCR, the repertoire was profiled, and TCRdb retains in-frame clones only, with some absent. In the table there are 120,000 to 150,000 clones, 70% to 90% of which are singletons. Study results and caveats: From baseline, blood top tumor clonotypes peaked at 2 weeks post-radiation.

The time point was: blood 4 weeks post-SBRT, at nephrectomy. The treatment: 15 Gy SBRT to primary tumor, nephrectomy 4 weeks later. Nephrectomy followed 15 Gy stereotactic body radiation by 4 weeks. This renal cell carcinoma was of the clear cell type. This CDR3 is 16 amino acids long. CDR1 is ENHRY and CDR2 is SYGVKD in the germline V gene. Losses at the gene ends were 3 bases for V and 3 bases for J; bases not matched to a gene: 10. On this clone: Its antigen is not known.

This clonotype was sampled from a woman between 50 and 59 years old with renal cell carcinoma. This chain connects TRBV10-3 to TRBJ2-5; 7 bases map to TRBD2. The sequencing used blood, collected from a patient whose treatment included radiotherapy and nephrectomy. CDR3 in amino acids: CAISDGGVGLEETQYF. CDR3 bases: TGTGCCATCAGTGATGGGGGGGTTGGGTTAGAAGAGACCCAGTACTTC.